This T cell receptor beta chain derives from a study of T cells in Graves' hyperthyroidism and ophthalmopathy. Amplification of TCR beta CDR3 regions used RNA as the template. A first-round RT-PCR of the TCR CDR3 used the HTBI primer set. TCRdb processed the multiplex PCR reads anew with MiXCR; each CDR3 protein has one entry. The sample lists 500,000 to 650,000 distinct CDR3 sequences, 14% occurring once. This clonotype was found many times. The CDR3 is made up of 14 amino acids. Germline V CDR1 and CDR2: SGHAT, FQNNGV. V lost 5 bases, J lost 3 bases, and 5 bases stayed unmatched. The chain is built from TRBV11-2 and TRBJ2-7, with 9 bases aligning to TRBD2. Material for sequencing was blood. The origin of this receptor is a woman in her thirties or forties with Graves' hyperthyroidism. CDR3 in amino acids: CASSVLAGSYEQYF. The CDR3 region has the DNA TGTGCCAGCAGCGTCCTAGCGGGGAGCTACGAGCAGTACTTC.